The clone carrying this T cell receptor beta chain has a single count. In the same sample, other DNA sequences code for this CDR3. Per the original data handling: Estimated nucleated cell counts came from reference gene primer amplification. Repertoires were generated with immunoSEQ multiplex PCR, while TCRdb's copy carries only in-frame clones and drops some. V and J calls and clone size come straight from that table; D and trimming were deduced from the DNA. The table shows approximately 350,000 clones, with more than 70% occurring only once. The germline V and J ends were trimmed by 9 bases and 1 base, with 9 bases remaining between them. The length of the CDR3 is 12 residues. CDR1 is LNHDA and CDR2 is SQIVND in the germline V gene (reference sequence). The sample belongs to a study of blood T cell repertoires in COVID-19. Study-wide background: COVID-19 samples from acute and convalescent phases originated in the United States, Italy and Spain. PBMCs, B-cell-depleted T cells, or T cells provided the cDNA or gDNA that made up the material.

The receptor comes from a man aged 35 to 55 with acute or convalescent COVID-19. Sequencing was performed on peripheral blood. J is TRBJ1-1 and V is TRBV19; D not certain. The DNA of the CDR3 is TGTGCCAGCTCGCGGGGGAACACTGAAGCTTTCTTT. This encodes CASSRGNTEAFF.